At least ten counts were recorded for the clone carrying this TCR beta chain. Its antigen remains unknown. The data were taken from a study of regulatory T cells in long-lasting Graves disease. Noted time point: newly diagnosed GD, antithyroid drugs for less than 3 months. Researchers made the TCR library from RNA that was extracted from PBMCs. Study-wide findings and caveats: Among samples with persistent disease, TRBV28, TRBJ1-2 and TRBJ2-5 were favored.

CDR3 length: 12 residues. Trimming left V 4 bases short and J 5 bases short, with 11 bases between. Germline V gene data show CDR1 as SQVTM and CDR2 as ANQGSEA. The authors built TCR beta libraries using iRepertoire HTBI primers and Arm-PCR of CDR3 regions. Using its own MiXCR run on the multiplex PCR reads, TCRdb lists one record per CDR3 protein. The table lists a few hundred thousand distinct CDR3 sequences, 13% of them singletons. This same sample was also taken into another study, of T cells in Graves' hyperthyroidism and ophthalmopathy. That report notes: Each diagnosis was grounded in clinical symptoms, serum thyroxine and TRAb, thyroid ultrasound, and orbital computed tomography.

This receptor was identified in a man between 25 and 39 years old with Graves disease. This sequence joins TRBV29-1 and TRBJ1-2; the D gene is possibly TRBD1 (5 bases). The sample in question was peripheral blood mononuclear cells (PBMCs), obtained at new diagnosis, from a patient treated with antithyroid drugs. CDR3 region: CSVGDSRYGYTF. As DNA, the CDR3 is TGCAGCGTTGGAGACAGCCGTTATGGCTACACCTTC.